This T cell receptor (beta chain) was identified during a study of regulatory T cells in long-lasting Graves disease. General study results and limits: Small sample size may have lowered accuracy.

Described time point: newly diagnosed GD, antithyroid drugs for less than 3 months. PBMCs provided the RNA from which the TCR library was made. For TCR beta, libraries came from iRepertoire HTBI primers and Arm-PCR of CDR3 regions. From the multiplex PCR reads, TCRdb called clonotypes with MiXCR, one entry per CDR3 protein. The table includes some 240,000 distinct CDR3 sequences, about 19% detected once. In its sample, this clonotype was seen many times. Its cognate antigen is unknown. These data also formed part of another study, on T cells in Graves' hyperthyroidism and ophthalmopathy.

The sequence was collected from a young woman with Graves disease. The source was peripheral blood mononuclear cells (PBMCs), collected at new diagnosis, from a patient treated with antithyroid drugs.

The DNA for the CDR3 is TGTGCCAGCAGTCCGAGACAGGGAAAGTCCTTCCTAAGCACTGAAGCTTTCTTT. Protein: CASSPRQGKSFLSTEAFF. The chain combines TRBV28 with TRBJ1-1; 7 positions agree with TRBD1. V lost 5 bases, J lost 4 bases, and 19 bases stayed unmatched. Germline V gives CDR1 MDHEN, CDR2 SYDVKM. The CDR3 totals 18 residues.